This T cell receptor beta chain stems from a study of CD8 T cells in ankylosing spondylitis. Study outcomes and limitations: Disease-linked clones were reportedly significantly enriched in matched ankylosing spondylitis synovial fluid. Disease-linked clones, CD8+, were relatively rare in peripheral blood. A motif of several highly homologous TCR beta variants was seen as apparently characteristic of ankylosing spondylitis blood.

About this clonotype: Antigen unknown.

Germline CDR1 is SEHNR and CDR2 is FQNEAQ (reference sequence). This CDR3 is 16 amino acids long. With 1 base removed from V and 2 bases from J, the gap between germline ends came to 12 bases. TCRdb ran MiXCR on the 5' RACE reads and lists one entry per CDR3 protein. The top ten clones hold about 15% of a sample with a few hundred thousand distinct CDR3 sequences, around 22% of them seen once. Sample: blood, either unsorted or a sorted T cell fraction (not recorded which). The genes are TRBV7-9 and TRBJ1-5; maybe TRBD1 (6 bases). The TCR originated in a male donor with ankylosing spondylitis. CDR3 sequence reads: CASSLDLGGRNQPQHF. In DNA form, the CDR3 reads TGTGCCAGCAGCTTAGATTTGGGGGGCCGCAATCAGCCCCAGCATTTT.